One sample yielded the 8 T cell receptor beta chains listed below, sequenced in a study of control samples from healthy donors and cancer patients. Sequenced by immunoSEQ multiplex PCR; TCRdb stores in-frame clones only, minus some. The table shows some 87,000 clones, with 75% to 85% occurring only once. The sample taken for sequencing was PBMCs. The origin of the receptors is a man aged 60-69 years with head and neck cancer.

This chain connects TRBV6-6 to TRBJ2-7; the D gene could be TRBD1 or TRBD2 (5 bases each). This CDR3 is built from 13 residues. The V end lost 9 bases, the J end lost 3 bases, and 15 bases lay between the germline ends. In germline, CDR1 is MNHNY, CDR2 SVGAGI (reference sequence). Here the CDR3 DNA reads TGTGCCAGTCGAGAGGGACGGAACTACGAGCAGTACTTC. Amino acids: CASREGRNYEQYF.

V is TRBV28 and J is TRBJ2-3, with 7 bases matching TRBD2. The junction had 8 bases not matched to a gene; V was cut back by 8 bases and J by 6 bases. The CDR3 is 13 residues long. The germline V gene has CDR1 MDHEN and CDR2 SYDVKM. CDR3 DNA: TGTGCCAGCGGGGTAGCGGGTCGGGATACGCAGTATTTT. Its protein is CASGVAGRDTQYF.

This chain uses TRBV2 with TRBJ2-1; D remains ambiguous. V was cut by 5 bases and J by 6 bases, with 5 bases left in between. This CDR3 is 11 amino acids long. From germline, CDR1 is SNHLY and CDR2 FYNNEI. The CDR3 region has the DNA TGTGCCAGCAGTTATAGCAATGAGCAGTTCTTC. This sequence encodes CASSYSNEQFF.

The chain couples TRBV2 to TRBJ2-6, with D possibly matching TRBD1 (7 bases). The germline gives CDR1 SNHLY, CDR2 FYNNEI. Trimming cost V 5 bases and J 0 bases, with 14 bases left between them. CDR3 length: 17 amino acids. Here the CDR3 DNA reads TGTGCCAGCAGTCCCCAGGGGGGCCCCTCTGGGGCCAACGTCCTGACTTTC. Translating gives CASSPQGGPSGANVLTF.

DNA of the CDR3: TGCGCCAGCAGCCAAGATCCACAGGGAATCTATGGCTACACCTTC. Its translation: CASSQDPQGIYGYTF. J is TRBJ1-2 and V is TRBV4-1; the D gene is possibly TRBD1 (6 bases). CDR3 length: 15 residues. Looked up from germline, CDR1 is MGHRA and CDR2 is YSYEKL. Trimming left V 0 bases short and J 4 bases short, with 12 bases between.

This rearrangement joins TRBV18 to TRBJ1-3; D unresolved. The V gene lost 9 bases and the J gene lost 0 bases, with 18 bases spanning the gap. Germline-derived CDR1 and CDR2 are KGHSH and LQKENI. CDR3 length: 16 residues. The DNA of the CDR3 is TGTGCCAGTTTCACCAATCGGGGAACCTCTGGAAACACCATATATTTT. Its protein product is CASFTNRGTSGNTIYF.

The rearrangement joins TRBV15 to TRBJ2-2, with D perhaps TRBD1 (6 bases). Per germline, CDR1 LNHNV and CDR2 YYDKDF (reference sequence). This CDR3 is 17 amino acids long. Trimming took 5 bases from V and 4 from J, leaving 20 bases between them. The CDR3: CATSWGPVQGGTGELFF. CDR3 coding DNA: TGTGCCACCAGCTGGGGGCCGGTCCAGGGTGGCACCGGGGAGCTGTTTTTT. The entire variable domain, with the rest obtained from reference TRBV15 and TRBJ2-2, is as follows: DAMVIQNPRYQVTQFGKPVTLSCSQTLNHNVMYWYQQKSSQAPKLLFHYYDKDFNNEADTPDNFQSRRPNTSFCFLDIRSPGLGDTAMYLCATSWGPVQGGTGELFFGEGSRLTVL.

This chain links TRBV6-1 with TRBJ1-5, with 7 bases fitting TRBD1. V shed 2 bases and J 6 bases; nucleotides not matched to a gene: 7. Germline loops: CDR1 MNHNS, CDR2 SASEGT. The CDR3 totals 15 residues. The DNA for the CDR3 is TGTGCCAGCAGTGAACAAAGGGGGCTTGGTCAGCCCCAGCATTTT. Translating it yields CASSEQRGLGQPQHF.